Shown below are 11 T cell receptor beta chains from a single sample sequenced in a study of cytomegalovirus exposure and HLA in healthy donors. In the PCR, 60 Vbeta and 13 Jbeta primers were used. The table came from immunoSEQ multiplex PCR; TCRdb's copy has only in-frame clones and leaves some out. Of about 100,000 clones listed, roughly 69% are singletons. Sequencing was carried out using PBMCs. The receptors were sampled from a man aged 30 to 45 in good health and CMV-seropositive.

In its sample, this clone was seen once. The V gene is TRBV18, the J gene TRBJ1-5; 9 bases match TRBD1. The germline V gene encodes CDR1 KGHSH and CDR2 LQKENI. This CDR3 has 16 amino acids. V was clipped by 6 bases and J by 1 base; unmatched bases: 7. This CDR3 reads CASSPTGTGSNQPQHF. DNA for the CDR3: TGTGCCAGCTCTCCAACCGGGACAGGGAGCAATCAGCCCCAGCATTTT. Full variable domain (remainder filled in from reference TRBV18 and TRBJ1-5): NAGVMQNPRHLVRRRGQEARLRCSPMKGHSHVYWYRQLPEEGLKFMVYLQKENIIDESGMPKERFSAEFPKEGPSILRIQQVVRGDSAAYFCASSPTGTGSNQPQHFGDGTRLSIL.

The V gene is TRBV7-9, the J gene TRBJ1-2, with TRBD1 identical over 7 bases. The V gene end was trimmed by 5 bases and the J gene end by 5 bases; junction bases not matched to a gene: 11. There are 15 residues in the CDR3. Looked up from germline, CDR1 is SEHNR and CDR2 is FQNEAQ (reference sequence). The CDR3 here is CASSPGQEQTYGYTF. In DNA form, the CDR3 reads TGTGCCAGCAGCCCCGGACAGGAACAAACTTATGGCTACACCTTC.

This chain links TRBV18 with TRBJ1-2, with unresolved D. CDR3 length equals 14 residues. The germline V gene has CDR1 KGHSH and CDR2 LQKENI. The ends were cut back, 2 bases at V and 4 bases at J, with 11 bases in the middle. CDR3 in DNA: TGTGCCAGCTCACCAGAGGGCCCCACCTATGGCTACACCTTC. It codes for CASSPEGPTYGYTF.

The rearrangement links TRBV18 to TRBJ1-4; D uncertain. Germline CDR1 reads KGHSH; CDR2 reads LQKENI. The CDR3 is 13 amino acids. Deletions cut 0 bases from V and 7 bases from J, with 6 bases between. This chain's CDR3 is CASSPPYGEKLFF. CDR3 bases: TGTGCCAGCTCACCACCGTACGGTGAAAAACTGTTTTTT.

J is TRBJ1-2 and V is TRBV29-1; TRBD1 matches at 9 bases. J lost 7 bases, V lost 4 bases, and 7 bases had no gene match. Germline loops: CDR1 SQVTM, CDR2 ANQGSEA. This CDR3 is built from 13 residues. The CDR3 DNA reads TGCAGCGTTGGGGACAGGGAGGGAAGTGGCTACACCTTC. Translation gives CSVGDREGSGYTF.

The chain is built from TRBV4-1 and TRBJ1-5; 7 bases are a match to TRBD1. CDR3 size: 15 residues. Germline lookup yields CDR1 MGHRA and CDR2 YSYEKL. Trimming removed 5 bases from V and 5 bases from J; junction bases left unmatched: 9. DNA for the CDR3: TGCGCCAGCAGCTCGGGGACAGAAACTTATCAGCCCCAGCATTTT. It specifies CASSSGTETYQPQHF.

The chain uses TRBV11-2 and TRBJ2-3; 14 nucleotides align to TRBD2. This CDR3 spans 16 amino acids. The V and J ends lost 6 bases and 4 bases, in that order; junction bases with no gene match: 6. CDR1 and CDR2 from the germline V gene are SGHAT and FQNNGV. The CDR3 bases are TGTGCCAGCAGACAGGGGACTAGCGGGGGATCAGATACGCAGTATTTT. Encoded protein: CASRQGTSGGSDTQYF. The full variable domain, rest sourced from reference TRBV11-2 and TRBJ2-3, is EAGVAQSPRYKIIEKRQSVAFWCNPISGHATLYWYQQILGQGPKLLIQFQNNGVVDDSQLPKDRFSAERLKGVDSTLKIQPAKLEDSAVYLCASRQGTSGGSDTQYFGPGTRLTVL.

The CDR3 loop is CASSSGTAYEKLFF. The CDR3 DNA reads TGTGCCAGCAGTTCCGGGACAGCTTATGAAAAACTGTTTTTT. This chain uses TRBV6-1 with TRBJ1-4; 7 bases fit TRBD1. The germline CDR1 and CDR2 sequences are MNHNS and SASEGT. J gave up 6 bases and V 5 bases, and 6 bases lay outside the gene matches. The CDR3 length is 14 residues.

With respect to this clone: Sequence at one end of the junction differs from germline and may be a read error. The CDR3 loop reads CASSYSGDSFTKVF. The CDR3 coding sequence is TGTGCCAGCAGTTACTCCGGGGACAGTTTCACCAAGGTCTTC. The genes are TRBV6-5 and TRBJ2-1; the match to TRBD1 covers 7 bases. This CDR3 region has 14 residues. Per the germline V gene, CDR1 is MNHEY and CDR2 is SVGAGI.

The sample holds a few counts of this clone. This chain connects TRBV14 to TRBJ2-1; a possible D gene is TRBD1 (7 bases). CDR3 size: 15 residues. With 2 bases removed from V and 0 bases from J, the gap between germline ends came to 8 bases. CDR1 and CDR2 (germline): SGHDN, FVKESK. Here the CDR3 DNA reads TGTGCCAGCAGCCAACAGGGGGGCTCCTACAATGAGCAGTTCTTC. Protein product: CASSQQGGSYNEQFF. The whole variable domain, remainder taken from reference TRBV14 and TRBJ2-1, is EAGVTQFPSHSVIEKGQTVTLRCDPISGHDNLYWYRRVMGKEIKFLLHFVKESKQDESGMPNNRFLAERTGGTYSTLKVQPAELEDSGVYFCASSQQGGSYNEQFFGPGTRLTVL.

This clone was seen a few times. The CDR3 DNA sequence: TGTGCCAGCAGCTTAATGGGGGGGGTCACAGATACGCAGTATTTT. It yields the protein CASSLMGGVTDTQYF. This chain links TRBV7-3 with TRBJ2-3, with 7 bases that match TRBD2. Germline V gene lookup returns CDR1 SGHTA and CDR2 FQGTGA. The CDR3 totals 15 residues. With 1 base clipped from V and 2 bases from J, the junction kept 3 bases outside the gene matches.